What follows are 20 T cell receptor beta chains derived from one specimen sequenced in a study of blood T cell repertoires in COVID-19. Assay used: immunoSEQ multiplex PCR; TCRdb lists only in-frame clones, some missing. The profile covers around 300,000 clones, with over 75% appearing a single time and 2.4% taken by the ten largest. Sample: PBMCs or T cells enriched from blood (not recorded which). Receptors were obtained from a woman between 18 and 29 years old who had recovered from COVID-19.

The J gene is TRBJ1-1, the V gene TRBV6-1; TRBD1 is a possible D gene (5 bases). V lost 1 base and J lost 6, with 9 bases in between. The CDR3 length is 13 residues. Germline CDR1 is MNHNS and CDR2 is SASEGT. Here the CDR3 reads CASSEVGESEAFF. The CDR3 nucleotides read TGTGCCAGCAGTGAAGTAGGGGAATCTGAAGCTTTCTTT.

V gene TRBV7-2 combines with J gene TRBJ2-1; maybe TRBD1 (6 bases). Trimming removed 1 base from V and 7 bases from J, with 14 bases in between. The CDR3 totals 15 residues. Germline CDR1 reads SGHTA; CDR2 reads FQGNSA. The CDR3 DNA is TGTGCCAGCAGCTTAGTGGCACTCCAGGGGAATGAGCAGTTCTTC. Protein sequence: CASSLVALQGNEQFF.

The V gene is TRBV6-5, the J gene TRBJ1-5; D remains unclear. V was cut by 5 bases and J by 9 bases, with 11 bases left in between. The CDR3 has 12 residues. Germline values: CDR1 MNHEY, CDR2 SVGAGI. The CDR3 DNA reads TGTGCCAGCAGTACTCCTTCATCGCCCCAGCATTTT. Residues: CASSTPSSPQHF.

CDR3 in amino acids: CASSPKQGKNEKLFF. Written as DNA, the CDR3 is TGTGCCAGCTCACCAAAACAGGGAAAAAATGAAAAACTGTTTTTT. This sequence joins TRBV18 and TRBJ1-4, with TRBD1 as a possible D gene (6 bases). The CDR3 contains 15 residues. CDR1 KGHSH and CDR2 LQKENI come from the germline V gene. Trimming left V 2 bases short and J 5 bases short, with 12 bases between.

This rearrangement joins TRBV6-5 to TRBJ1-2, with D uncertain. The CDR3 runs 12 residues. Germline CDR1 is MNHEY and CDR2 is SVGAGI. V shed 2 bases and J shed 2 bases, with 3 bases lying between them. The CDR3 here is CASSYQNYGYTF. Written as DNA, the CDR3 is TGTGCCAGCAGTTACCAAAACTATGGCTACACCTTC.

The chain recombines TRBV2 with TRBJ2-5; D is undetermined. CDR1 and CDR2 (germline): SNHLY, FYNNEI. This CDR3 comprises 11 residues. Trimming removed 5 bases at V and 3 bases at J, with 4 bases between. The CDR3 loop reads CASSFKETQYF. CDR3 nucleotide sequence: TGTGCCAGCAGTTTTAAAGAGACCCAGTACTTC.

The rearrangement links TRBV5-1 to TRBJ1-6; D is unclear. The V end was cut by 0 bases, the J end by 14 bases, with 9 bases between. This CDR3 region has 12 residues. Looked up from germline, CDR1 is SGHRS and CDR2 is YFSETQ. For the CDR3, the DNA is TGCGCCAGCAGCTTGGAAGGAGAGACCCTCCACTTT. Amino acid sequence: CASSLEGETLHF.

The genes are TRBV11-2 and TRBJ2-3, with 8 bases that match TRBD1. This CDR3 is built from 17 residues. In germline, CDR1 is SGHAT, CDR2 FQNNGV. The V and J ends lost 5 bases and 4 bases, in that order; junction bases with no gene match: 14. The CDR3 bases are TGTGCCAGCAGCACAAGATTAGGACAGGGTATCGCAGATACGCAGTATTTT. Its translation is CASSTRLGQGIADTQYF.

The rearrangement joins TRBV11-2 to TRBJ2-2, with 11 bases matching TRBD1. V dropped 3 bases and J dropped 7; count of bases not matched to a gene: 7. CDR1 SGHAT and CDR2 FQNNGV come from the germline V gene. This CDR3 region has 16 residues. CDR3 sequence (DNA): TGTGCCAGCAGCTTCAGGACAGGGGGCGAGGTCGGGGAGCTGTTTTTT. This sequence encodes CASSFRTGGEVGELFF.

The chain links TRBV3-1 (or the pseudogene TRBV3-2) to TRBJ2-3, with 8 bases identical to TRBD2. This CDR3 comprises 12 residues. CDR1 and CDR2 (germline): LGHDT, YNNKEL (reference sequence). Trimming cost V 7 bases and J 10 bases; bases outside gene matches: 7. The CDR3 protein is CASTPGREAQYF. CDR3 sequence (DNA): TGTGCCAGCACCCCCGGGAGGGAAGCGCAGTATTTT.

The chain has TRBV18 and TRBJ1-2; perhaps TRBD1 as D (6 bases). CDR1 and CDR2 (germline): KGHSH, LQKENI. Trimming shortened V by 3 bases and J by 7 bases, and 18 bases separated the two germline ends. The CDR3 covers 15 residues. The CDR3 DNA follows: TGTGCCAGCTCACCGGGGGCCGATCCCCGTGGTGGCTACACCTTC. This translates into CASSPGADPRGGYTF.

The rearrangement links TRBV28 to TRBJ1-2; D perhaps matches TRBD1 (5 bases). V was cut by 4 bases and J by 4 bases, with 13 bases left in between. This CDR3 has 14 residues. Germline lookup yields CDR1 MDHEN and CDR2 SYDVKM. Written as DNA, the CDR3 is TGTGCCAGCAGTTCCCAGGGAGGATTCTATGGCTACACCTTC. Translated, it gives CASSSQGGFYGYTF.

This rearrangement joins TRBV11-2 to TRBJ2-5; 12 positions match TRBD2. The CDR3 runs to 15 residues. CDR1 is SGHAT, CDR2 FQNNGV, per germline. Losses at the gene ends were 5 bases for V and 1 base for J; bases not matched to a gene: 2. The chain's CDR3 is CASSLAGGLQETQYF. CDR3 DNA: TGTGCCAGCAGCCTAGCGGGGGGGCTCCAAGAGACCCAGTACTTC. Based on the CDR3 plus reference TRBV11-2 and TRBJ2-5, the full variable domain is EAGVAQSPRYKIIEKRQSVAFWCNPISGHATLYWYQQILGQGPKLLIQFQNNGVVDDSQLPKDRFSAERLKGVDSTLKIQPAKLEDSAVYLCASSLAGGLQETQYFGPGTRLLVL.

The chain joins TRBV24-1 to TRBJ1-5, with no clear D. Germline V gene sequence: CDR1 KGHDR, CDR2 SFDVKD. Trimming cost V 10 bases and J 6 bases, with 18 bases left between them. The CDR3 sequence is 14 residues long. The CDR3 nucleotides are TGTGCCACGGGAGCGGGATATGGAAGTCAGCCCCAGCATTTT. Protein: CATGAGYGSQPQHF.

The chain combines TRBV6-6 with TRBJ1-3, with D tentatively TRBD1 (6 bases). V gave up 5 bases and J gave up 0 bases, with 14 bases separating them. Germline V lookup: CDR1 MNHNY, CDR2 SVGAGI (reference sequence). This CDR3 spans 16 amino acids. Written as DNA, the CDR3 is TGTGCCAGCAGTCGAGACGGGACAAGCTCTGGAAACACCATATATTTT. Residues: CASSRDGTSSGNTIYF.

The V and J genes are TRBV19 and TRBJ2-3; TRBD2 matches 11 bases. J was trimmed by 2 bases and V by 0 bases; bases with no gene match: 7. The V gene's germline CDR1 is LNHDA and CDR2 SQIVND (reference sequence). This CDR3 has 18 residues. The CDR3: CASSIDLLAGGPTDTQYF. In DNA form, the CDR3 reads TGTGCCAGTAGTATAGATCTTCTAGCGGGGGGCCCCACAGATACGCAGTATTTT.

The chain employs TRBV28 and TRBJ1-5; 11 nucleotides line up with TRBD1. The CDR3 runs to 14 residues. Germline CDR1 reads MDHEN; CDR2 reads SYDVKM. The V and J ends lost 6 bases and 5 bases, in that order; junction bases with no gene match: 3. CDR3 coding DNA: TGTGCCAGCAGGGGGGGACAGGGGGATCAGCCCCAGCATTTT. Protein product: CASRGGQGDQPQHF.

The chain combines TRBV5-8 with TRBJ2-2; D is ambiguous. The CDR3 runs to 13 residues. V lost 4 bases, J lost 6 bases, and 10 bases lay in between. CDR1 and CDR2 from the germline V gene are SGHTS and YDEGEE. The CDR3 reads CASSRSVPGELFF. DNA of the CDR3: TGTGCCAGCAGCCGGTCGGTACCCGGGGAGCTGTTTTTT.

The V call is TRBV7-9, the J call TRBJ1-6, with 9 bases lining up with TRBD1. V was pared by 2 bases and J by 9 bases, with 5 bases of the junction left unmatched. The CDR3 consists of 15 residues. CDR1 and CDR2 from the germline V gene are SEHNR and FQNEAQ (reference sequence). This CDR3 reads CASSLLTGGTSPLHF. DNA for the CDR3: TGTGCCAGCAGCTTACTGACAGGGGGAACTTCACCCCTCCACTTT.

The CDR3 reads CASSPDRASNQPQHF. The CDR3 bases are TGTGCCAGCTCACCCGACAGGGCTAGCAATCAGCCCCAGCATTTT. The chain combines TRBV18 with TRBJ1-5, with 7 bases that match TRBD1. CDR1 and CDR2 from the germline V gene are KGHSH and LQKENI. This CDR3 has 15 amino acids. J gave up 0 bases and V 3 bases, and 2 bases lay outside the gene matches.